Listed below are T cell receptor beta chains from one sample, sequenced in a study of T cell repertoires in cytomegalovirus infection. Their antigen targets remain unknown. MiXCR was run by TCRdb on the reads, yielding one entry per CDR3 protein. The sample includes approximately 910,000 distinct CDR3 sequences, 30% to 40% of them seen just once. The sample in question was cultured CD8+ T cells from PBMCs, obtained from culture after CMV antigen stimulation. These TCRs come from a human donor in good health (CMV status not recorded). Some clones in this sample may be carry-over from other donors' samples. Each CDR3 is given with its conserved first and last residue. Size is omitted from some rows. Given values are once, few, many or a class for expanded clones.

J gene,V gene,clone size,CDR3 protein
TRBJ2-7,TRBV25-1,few,CASSARDRGSYEQYF
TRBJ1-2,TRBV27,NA,CASSTQRTGGFYGYTF
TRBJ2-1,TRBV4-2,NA,CASSQDLLLTDSYNEQFF
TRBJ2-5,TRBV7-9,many,CASSLGGTQETQYF
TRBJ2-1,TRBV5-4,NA,CASSRDAMQQFF
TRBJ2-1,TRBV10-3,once,CAISESTQNGQDPYNEQFF
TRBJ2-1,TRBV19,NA,CASWDFRARNEQFF
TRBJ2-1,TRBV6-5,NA,CASSYAGGLGGYNEQFF
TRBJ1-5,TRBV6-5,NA,CASSYSQGNQPQHF
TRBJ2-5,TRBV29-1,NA,CSVVQRETQYF
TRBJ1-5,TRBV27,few,CAIGQRGSNQPQHF
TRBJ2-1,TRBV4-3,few,CASSQDYVGGDNEQFF
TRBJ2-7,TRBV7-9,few,CASSSAGTSYEQYF
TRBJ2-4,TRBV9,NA,CTSSPGGGRAKNIQYF
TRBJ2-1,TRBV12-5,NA,CASGSPGQGTYNEQFF
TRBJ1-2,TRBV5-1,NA,CYADGRALSGYTF
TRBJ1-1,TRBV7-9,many,CASSLQGAEAFF
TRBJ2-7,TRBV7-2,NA,CASSYGTNPGEQYF
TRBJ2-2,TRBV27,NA,CASSTSGGTYTGELFF
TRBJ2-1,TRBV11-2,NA,CASSEPSRGVYNEQFF
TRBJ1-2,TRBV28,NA,CASSWTGGHYGYTF
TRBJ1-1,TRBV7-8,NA,CASRHRGATEAFF
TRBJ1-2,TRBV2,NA,CASSEEIQEGYTF
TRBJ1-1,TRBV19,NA,CASSILRDKNTEAFF
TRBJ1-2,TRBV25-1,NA,CASSELASSNPYGYTF
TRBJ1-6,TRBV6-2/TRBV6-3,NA,CASSYFWGGQPNSPLHF